Included here is one TCR beta chain sequence, with context. The target antigen is unknown. RNA, once extracted, was reverse transcribed into cDNA for use as the sequencing template. The repertoire was sequenced with immunoSEQ multiplex PCR; TCRdb's copy has only in-frame clones and lacks some. The repertoire holds approximately 150,000 clones, with about 66% as singletons. The entry originates in a study of CD8+ T cells in alopecia areata. Study background: Twice a day, 5 to 10 mg of oral tofacitinib was administered to treated patients. Broader study findings: Mice showed clearer TCR sharing than patients did, a gap that was possibly HLA-related. Normal scalp showed lower clonality than lesional scalp, especially alopecia totalis/universalis.

Trimming cost V 5 bases and J 3 bases; bases outside gene matches: 8. The germline V gene has CDR1 SEHNR and CDR2 FQNEAQ (reference sequence). The CDR3 is 15 residues long. The chain carries TRBV7-9 and TRBJ2-7; 9 bases fit TRBD1. Sample: CD8+ T cells sorted from blood, taken at week 0. The TCR sequence derives from a human donor with alopecia areata. DNA of the CDR3: TGTGCCAGCAGCCCGAGGACAGGGGAGGTCTACGAGCAGTACTTC. Translated: CASSPRTGEVYEQYF.